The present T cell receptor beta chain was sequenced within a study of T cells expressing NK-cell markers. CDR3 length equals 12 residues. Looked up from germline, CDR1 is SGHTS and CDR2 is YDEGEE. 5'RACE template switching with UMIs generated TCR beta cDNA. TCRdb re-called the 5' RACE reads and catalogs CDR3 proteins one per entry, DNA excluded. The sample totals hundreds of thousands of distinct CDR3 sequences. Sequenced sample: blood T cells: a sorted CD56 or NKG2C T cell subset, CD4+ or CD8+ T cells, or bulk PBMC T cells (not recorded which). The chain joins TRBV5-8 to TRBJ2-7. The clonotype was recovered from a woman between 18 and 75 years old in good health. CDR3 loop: CASSLDRDEQYF.